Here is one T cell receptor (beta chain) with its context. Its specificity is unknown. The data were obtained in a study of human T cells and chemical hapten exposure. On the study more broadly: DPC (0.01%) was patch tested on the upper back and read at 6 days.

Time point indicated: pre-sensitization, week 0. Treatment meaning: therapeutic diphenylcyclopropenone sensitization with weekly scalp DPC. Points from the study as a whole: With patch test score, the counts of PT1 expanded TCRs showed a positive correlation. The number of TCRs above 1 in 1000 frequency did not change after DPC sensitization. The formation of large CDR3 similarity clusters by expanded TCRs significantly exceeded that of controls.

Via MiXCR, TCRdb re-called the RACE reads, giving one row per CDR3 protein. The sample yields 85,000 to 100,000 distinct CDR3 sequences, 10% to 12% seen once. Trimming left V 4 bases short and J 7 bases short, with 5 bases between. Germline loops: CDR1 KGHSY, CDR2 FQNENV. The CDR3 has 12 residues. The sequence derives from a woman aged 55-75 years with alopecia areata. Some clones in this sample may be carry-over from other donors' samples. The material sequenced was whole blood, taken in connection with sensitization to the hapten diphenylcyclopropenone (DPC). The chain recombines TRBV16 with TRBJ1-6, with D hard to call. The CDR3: CASSLQNSPLHF. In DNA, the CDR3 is TGTGCCAGCAGCCTACAGAATTCACCCCTCCACTTT.